The clone carrying this T cell receptor beta chain has a single count. Its specificity is not known. Trimming left V 2 bases short and J 8 bases short, with 11 bases between. The CDR3 covers 13 residues. Germline CDR1 reads SGHVS; CDR2 reads FNYEAQ. Blood got drawn at baseline, again on cycle 4 day 1, and then on cycle 7 day 1. Some clones are missing from TCRdb's copy, which holds only in-frame ones; the method was immunoSEQ multiplex PCR. The data show 45,000 to 50,000 clones, approximately 90% seen once. These data belong to a study of OX40 agonist ivuxolimab in advanced cancers. As for the study in general: Age averaged about 62 years (range roughly 23 to 85), and 80% to 90% were male. The study's findings and limits: Fewer expanded clones were found on average in CD4+ than in CD8+ T cells.

The chain employs TRBV7-6 and TRBJ2-3; TRBD1 might be the D (5 bases). This receptor was taken from an adult with an advanced solid tumor such as melanoma, head and neck, liver or kidney cancer. The source material was CD4+ or CD8+ T cells sorted from blood, sampled in a trial of the OX40 agonist ivuxolimab. CDR3 amino acids: CASSLQGLGTQYF. DNA of the CDR3: TGTGCCAGCAGCTTACAGGGCTTGGGTACGCAGTATTTT.